This T cell receptor (beta chain) was observed in a study of CD8+ T cells in alopecia areata (dated by TCRdb to 2017 to 2018). Some background on the complete study: The treated patients took part in an open-label pilot trial in which moderate-to-severe alopecia areata was treated with oral tofacitinib at 5 to 10 mg twice daily. Tofacitinib was given for 6 to 18 months, followed by 6 months of follow-up off drug to assess delayed response and recurrence. High-throughput TCRbeta sequencing was used to examine T cell clonal expansion in alopecia areata in both the C3H/HeJ mouse model and human patients. Scalp tissue and sorted CD4+ and CD8+ peripheral blood T cells from patchy and totalis/universalis alopecia areata patients and from healthy controls were covered by human TCRbeta sequencing. The SALT score, which quantifies the percentage of affected scalp surface area, was used to measure disease severity in treated patients. RNA was obtained with the PAXgene miRNA kit for fixed scalp, the miRNeasy kit for PBMCs, and the RNeasy kit for mouse skin. TCRbeta CDR3 regions were amplified by immunoSEQ multiplex PCR using 35 Vbeta forward and 13 Jbeta reverse primers. Patients on tofacitinib were biopsied at baseline and after 4 and 24 weeks of treatment, and several of the patients also had a later scalp biopsy. Clonality in the scalp was compared among normal scalp (n=4), patchy alopecia areata scalp (n=8), and alopecia totalis/universalis scalp (n=8).

Remarks on this clone: This clone's antigen is unknown. Base quality data are lacking; no much larger clone is found one base away.

What the work shows at the level of the full study, not this receptor alone: The treated cohort was small, with a single nonresponder, so links between baseline CD8+ expansion and response need larger studies. Scalp TCR repertoire analysis is complicated because resident alphabeta T cells in normal human skin are also sequenced, whereas mouse skin is dominated by gammadelta T cells. Compared with normal scalp, lesional scalp had higher clonality and more expanded CD8+ clones, particularly in alopecia totalis/universalis, a pattern that suggests antigenic drive. Tofacitinib significantly lowered scalp clonality and the number of expanded CD8+ clones among the top 100 scalp clones. Compared with mice, TCR sequences shared between patients were less clear, possibly partly because of HLA diversity across the patient population. During tofacitinib treatment, many expanded lesional clones stuck around in both scalp and blood, and this persistence may partly explain why relapse happens after treatment is stopped.

The time point label, as the study defines it: around 26 weeks on oral tofacitinib. The sample's treatment or condition label, decoded: oral pan-JAK inhibitor, 5-10 mg twice daily. Peripheral blood and lesional scalp punch biopsies were obtained from patients with alopecia areata. PBMCs were isolated by density centrifugation and stained for CD3, CD4 and CD8, and CD4+ and CD8+ T cells were sorted on a FACSAria. The library was prepared using the immunoSEQ multiplex PCR assay. To provide template for TCR sequencing, every sample had RNA extracted and reverse transcribed into cDNA. First-strand cDNA was synthesized using SuperScript III with a 2:1 mix of oligo-dT and random hexamers. A synthetic immune receptor repertoire was used to measure amplification bias, and any remaining bias was corrected computationally. The study's own analysis went as follows. Raw reads were preprocessed to remove errors, and CDR3 was defined by IMGT conventions from the conserved cysteine to phenylalanine. Clonality was computed by normalizing Shannon entropy by log2 of the number of productive unique TCRs and subtracting the result from 1. Scalp TCRbeta sequences were cross-referenced with sorted blood CD4 and CD8 repertoires so that the CD4 or CD8 identity of scalp clones could be inferred. In TCRdb, the immuneACCESS table is reduced to in-frame sequences with V and J assigned. These tables do not hold every clone; where another copy was compared, an unresolved V gene accounts for under half, and the others remain unexplained. The V and J calls and clone size are taken from that table; D and trimming were inferred from the DNA. The sample table shows hundreds of thousands of clones, and 58% are seen once. Around 1.7% of the sample lies in the top ten.

Sequencing was performed on CD4+ T cells sorted from blood, taken at week 24, from a patient treated with tofacitinib. This sequence originates from a human donor with alopecia areata.

The nucleotide sequence reads as follows: TGTGCCAGCAGCTTAAACAGGGGAAACACCATATATTTT. Translated, this is CASSLNRGNTIYF. In this chain, TRBV7-2 is recombined with TRBJ1-3, and perhaps TRBD1 as D gene, on 5 matching bases. Cut back by 2 bases and 4 bases, the V and J ends lie 6 bases apart. From the germline V gene, CDR1 is SGHTA and CDR2 is FQGNSA. The CDR3 goes from the cysteine to the phenylalanine over 13 residues. This entry keeps only the CDR3 DNA: 39 bases, framed from base 1.